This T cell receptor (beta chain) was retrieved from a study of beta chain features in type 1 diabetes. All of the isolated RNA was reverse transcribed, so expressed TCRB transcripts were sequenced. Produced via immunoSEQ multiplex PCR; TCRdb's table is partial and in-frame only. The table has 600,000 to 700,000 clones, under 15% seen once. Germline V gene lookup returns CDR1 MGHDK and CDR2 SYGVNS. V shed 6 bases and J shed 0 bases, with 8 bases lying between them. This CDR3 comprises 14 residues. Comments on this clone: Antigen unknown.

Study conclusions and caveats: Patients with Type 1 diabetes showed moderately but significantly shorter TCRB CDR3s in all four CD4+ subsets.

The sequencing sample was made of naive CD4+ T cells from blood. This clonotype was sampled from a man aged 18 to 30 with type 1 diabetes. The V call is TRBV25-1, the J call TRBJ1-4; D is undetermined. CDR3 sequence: CASSVVATNEKLFF. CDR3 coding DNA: TGTGCCAGCAGCGTTGTAGCAACTAATGAAAAACTGTTTTTT.